This T cell receptor (beta chain) derives from a study of shared clonotypes between healthy human individuals (dated by TCRdb to about 2020). Context from the whole study: A couple of women and a few men aged 18 to 49 years were included in the cohort. Per donor, three plates each were used for CD4 naive and CD4 memory, two for CD8 naive, and one for CD8 memory. To increase sequencing depth and limit assay-specific biases, TCR repertoire library preparation and sequencing were carried out by different laboratories using diverse techniques. Blood TCR repertoires of about 5 healthy adults were deeply sequenced to estimate repertoire size and the extent of clonotype sharing between individuals. Each donor's leukapheresis produced roughly between about 0.9 and 9.5 billion PBMCs. What the authors observed across the whole study: Based on pairwise subsampling, the degree of clonotype sharing among donors was expected to be affected by sequencing depth. Estimated clonotype richness was generally larger for naive than for memory subsets. Roughly 5% of naive CD4, approximately 3.7% of naive CD8, 2.3% of memory CD4, and 0.35% to 0.4% of memory CD8 clonotypes were shared across several donors. Only blood was sampled, and tissue TCR repertoires likely differ from those in blood. Clonotypes shared by all four sorted-subset donors showed higher generation probabilities than non-shared clonotypes. Because the study included only a small number of donors, the genetic and exposure-history diversity represented was limited. Incomplete sequencing was indicated by rarefaction of sorted-subset datasets, despite the large sequencing depth.

The germline V gene (reference sequence) sets CDR1 to DFQATT and CDR2 to SNEGSKA. Taken from cysteine to phenylalanine, the CDR3 has 11 residues. The retained sequence is limited to the CDR3, 33 bases, with the frame set at the first base. Using the deep immunoSEQ assay, TCR CDR3 regions were amplified from genomic DNA by multiplex PCR. Genomic DNA extracted from each cell subset was distributed evenly over all wells of several immunoSEQ 96-well plates, and each plate served as one replicate. Each replicate PCR for sorted subsets received around 0.2 ug genomic DNA, equal to tens of thousands of T cell genomes. Purified libraries were quantified with a Qubit 3.0 fluorometer, sized on a Bioanalyzer 2100, and re-quantified with the KAPA Library Quantification kit. Every immunoSEQ 96-well plate was sequenced on a separate single-read 150-cycle Illumina NextSeq 550 flow cell. The authors processed their data as follows. The immunoSEQ output contained only junctional sequences without quality scores, so filtering could not match that applied to full-length reads. To assign V/J genes and CDR3, sequences were annotated using PyIR, a Python wrapper for IgBLAST v1.9, with IMGT germline references. Reads were filtered out if the reads had weak V/J assignments (E-value above 1e-6), no CDR3, stop codons, out-of-frame junctions, or ambiguous translated residues. A V3J clonotype was defined by an identical inferred V gene, J gene, and CDR3 amino acid sequence. Percentage overlap between repertoires was computed as shared unique clonotypes divided by the size of the smaller repertoire. Three approaches were used to assess repertoire richness: RTK rarefaction, the Chao1 estimator, and Recon v2.1 estimates of unobserved clonotypes. OLGA was used to compute generation probabilities for all TCRbeta clonotypes that the gDNA method yielded from a few donors. TCRdb provides this immuneACCESS table in a form limited to in-frame rearrangements. Some clones are lacking; in checked studies, under half of them reflect an unresolved V gene, and why the rest are absent is not known. D and trimming were read from the DNA, whereas the V and J calls and clone size are those reported in that table. Recorded for this sample are 2 million to 2.5 million clones; about 94% of them occurred a single time. Together, the top ten hold roughly 0.13% of the sample.

Of note for this clone: The antigen it binds to is not known. A read error may account for a junction end that differs from germline. In the same sample, other DNA sequences code for this CDR3.

The donors were healthy, HIV-negative adults who had no recently reported acute infections or vaccinations. Every donor was a Caucasian adult living in Nashville, Tennessee, USA. CD4+ T cells were enriched by magnetic negative selection, after which naive cells were positively selected on CD45RA and the negative fraction was taken as the memory subset. Blood was collected by leukapheresis, and PBMCs were isolated by Ficoll-Histopaque density gradient centrifugation and then cryopreserved in liquid nitrogen vapor phase. Analytical flow cytometry was used to check the purity and quantity of every magnetically sorted T cell population. From each sorted fraction, genomic DNA was isolated and quantified by UV absorbance on a Nanodrop 2000c.

Recombination joined TRBV20-1 with TRBJ2-7, with an unclear D gene assignment. Material for sequencing was naive CD4+ T cells sorted from blood. What this sample's cell subset or site label stands for: CD45RA+ positively selected. The receptor's source is a man aged 18 to 30 in good health. The CDR3 here reads CSARGVYEQYF. The DNA sequence is as follows: TGCAGTGCAAGAGGCGTTTACGAGCAGTACTTC.